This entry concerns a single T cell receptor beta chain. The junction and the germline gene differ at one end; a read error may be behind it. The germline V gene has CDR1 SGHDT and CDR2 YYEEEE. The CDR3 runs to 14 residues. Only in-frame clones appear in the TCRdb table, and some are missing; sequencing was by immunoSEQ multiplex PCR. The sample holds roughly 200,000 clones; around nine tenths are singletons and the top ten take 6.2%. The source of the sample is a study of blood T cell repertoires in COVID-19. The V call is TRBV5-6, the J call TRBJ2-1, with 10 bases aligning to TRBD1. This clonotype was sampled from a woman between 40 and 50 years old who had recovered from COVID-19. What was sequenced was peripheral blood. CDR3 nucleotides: TGTGCCACCAGCCCGGGACAGGGGTTCAATGAGCAGTTCTTC. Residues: CATSPGQGFNEQFF.